Listed below are T cell receptor beta chains from one sample, sequenced in a study of Ad26.COV2.S vaccination and SARS-CoV-2 variants. Clones were sequenced by immunoSEQ multiplex PCR, and TCRdb holds only the in-frame ones, with some missing. The table has roughly 320,000 clones, around 86% seen once; the top ten hold about 3.4%. This sample comprised peripheral blood, obtained in a trial of Ad26.COV2.S vaccine versus placebo. The receptor source for this set is a person aged 18-65 years who received the Ad26.COV2.S COVID-19 vaccine or a placebo. CDR3s include the opening cysteine and the closing phenylalanine or tryptophan. D genes are given only for firm matches. Part of the rows lack a size; the others show once, few, many or a class for expanded clones.

abundance: NA
v_gene: TRBV23-1
j_gene: TRBJ2-7
d_gene: NA
CDR3nt: TGCGCCAGCAGTCAATCGAAAGGCGGCCAGGGAGGAATAGCCTACGAGCAGTACTTC
CDR3aa: CASSQSKGGQGGIAYEQYF

abundance: NA
v_gene: TRBV6-5
j_gene: TRBJ2-4
d_gene: NA
CDR3nt: TGTGCCAGCAGTTACGCGGGTCTCTCGGGGATTCAGTACTTC
CDR3aa: CASSYAGLSGIQYF

abundance: NA
v_gene: TRBV5-6
j_gene: TRBJ2-5
d_gene: TRBD1
CDR3nt: TGTGCCAGCAGCCCAACAGGACAGGGTATGGAGACCCAGTACTTC
CDR3aa: CASSPTGQGMETQYF

abundance: NA
v_gene: TRBV6-4
j_gene: TRBJ1-1
d_gene: NA
CDR3nt: TGTGCCAGCAGTGACTTTAGGACAGCCCTGAACACTGAAGCTTTCTTT
CDR3aa: CASSDFRTALNTEAFF

abundance: NA
v_gene: TRBV2
j_gene: TRBJ1-1
d_gene: TRBD1
CDR3nt: TGTGCCAGCACCGGGACAGGACTCATGAACACTGAAGCTTTCTTT
CDR3aa: CASTGTGLMNTEAFF

abundance: once
v_gene: TRBV27
j_gene: TRBJ2-3
d_gene: TRBD1
CDR3nt: TGTGCCAGCAGTTTATCCCAGGGGGTTTCTACGCAGTATTTT
CDR3aa: CASSLSQGVSTQYF

abundance: once
v_gene: TRBV20-1
j_gene: TRBJ2-7
d_gene: TRBD2
CDR3nt: TGCAGTGCTAGTGATGTGGGGGGGTACTCCTACGAGCAGTACTTC
CDR3aa: CSASDVGGYSYEQYF

abundance: NA
v_gene: TRBV10-3
j_gene: TRBJ1-1
d_gene: NA
CDR3nt: TGTGCCATCAGTGAGTCTCGCAGGGACACTGAAGCTTTCTTT
CDR3aa: CAISESRRDTEAFF

abundance: NA
v_gene: TRBV10-3
j_gene: TRBJ2-5
d_gene: NA
CDR3nt: TGTGCCATCAGGGACAAATCATTACTCCAAGAGACCCAGTACTTC
CDR3aa: CAIRDKSLLQETQYF

abundance: NA
v_gene: TRBV5-1
j_gene: TRBJ2-2
d_gene: NA
CDR3nt: TGCGCCAGCAGTCAATCCCCGGTCGGAAGATCGAACACCGGGGAGCTGTTTTTT
CDR3aa: CASSQSPVGRSNTGELFF

abundance: NA
v_gene: TRBV29-1
j_gene: TRBJ2-7
d_gene: NA
CDR3nt: TGCAGCGTTGTGACAGGATCCTACGAGCAGTACTTC
CDR3aa: CSVVTGSYEQYF

abundance: NA
v_gene: TRBV5-1
j_gene: TRBJ2-1
d_gene: NA
CDR3nt: TGCGCCAGCAGCTTGGGGGGGATTGCGGGTCCCTCCTACAATGAGCAGTTCTTC
CDR3aa: CASSLGGIAGPSYNEQFF

abundance: NA
v_gene: TRBV5-6
j_gene: TRBJ1-2
d_gene: NA
CDR3nt: TGTGCCAGCAGCCCGGACAGCTCCTGGGGCGGCTACACCTTC
CDR3aa: CASSPDSSWGGYTF

abundance: many
v_gene: TRBV28
j_gene: TRBJ1-4
d_gene: NA
CDR3nt: TGTGCCAGCAGCCTTGAATCGGAAAAACTGTTTTTT
CDR3aa: CASSLESEKLFF

abundance: NA
v_gene: TRBV5-6
j_gene: TRBJ2-5
d_gene: NA
CDR3nt: TGTGCCAGCAGCCCATGGCGGGACACTCCCCCAGAGACCCAGTACTTC
CDR3aa: CASSPWRDTPPETQYF

abundance: NA
v_gene: TRBV6-5
j_gene: TRBJ2-1
d_gene: TRBD2
CDR3nt: TGTGCCAGCAGTTACTCGTATAGCGGGGGCCAGGATGAGCAGTTCTTC
CDR3aa: CASSYSYSGGQDEQFF

abundance: NA
v_gene: TRBV3-1/TRBV3-2
j_gene: TRBJ1-1
d_gene: NA
CDR3nt: TGTGCCAGCAGCTATGCAGGGGAACGGACTGAAGCTTTCTTT
CDR3aa: CASSYAGERTEAFF

abundance: NA
v_gene: TRBV3-1/TRBV3-2
j_gene: TRBJ1-6
d_gene: TRBD1
CDR3nt: TGTGCCAGCAGCCAACTTTCCGGGACAGGGAGGTCACCCCTCCACTTT
CDR3aa: CASSQLSGTGRSPLHF

abundance: NA
v_gene: TRBV19
j_gene: TRBJ1-1
d_gene: NA
CDR3nt: TGTGCCAGTAGTCCCGCGGCAGGGCGGACTGAAGCTTTCTTT
CDR3aa: CASSPAAGRTEAFF

abundance: NA
v_gene: TRBV19
j_gene: TRBJ1-2
d_gene: NA
CDR3nt: TGTGCCAGTAGAGACACAGGGACCAATAACTATGGCTACACCTTC
CDR3aa: CASRDTGTNNYGYTF

abundance: NA
v_gene: TRBV5-5
j_gene: TRBJ1-5
d_gene: TRBD1
CDR3nt: TGTGCCAGCAGCTCCTCGGGACAGGGGGCCCGGCAGCCCCAGCATTTT
CDR3aa: CASSSSGQGARQPQHF

abundance: NA
v_gene: TRBV19
j_gene: TRBJ2-3
d_gene: NA
CDR3nt: TGTGCCAGTAGTCTCCCTGGGCGTACAGATACGCAGTATTTT
CDR3aa: CASSLPGRTDTQYF

abundance: NA
v_gene: TRBV19
j_gene: TRBJ1-4
d_gene: NA
CDR3nt: TGTGCCAGTAGTAAGGTGGCAGGGACTAATGAAAAACTGTTTTTT
CDR3aa: CASSKVAGTNEKLFF

abundance: once
v_gene: TRBV15
j_gene: TRBJ2-7
d_gene: NA
CDR3nt: TGTGCCACCAGCCAACAGGGTTCCTACGAGCAGTACTTC
CDR3aa: CATSQQGSYEQYF

abundance: NA
v_gene: TRBV18
j_gene: TRBJ1-2
d_gene: NA
CDR3nt: TGTGCCAGCTCATTCGGGACCCACGCTAACTATGGCTACACCTTC
CDR3aa: CASSFGTHANYGYTF

abundance: NA
v_gene: TRBV7-9
j_gene: TRBJ1-4
d_gene: TRBD1
CDR3nt: TGTGCCGGACAGGGAGGTGAAAAACTGTTTTTT
CDR3aa: CAGQGGEKLFF

abundance: NA
v_gene: TRBV10-3
j_gene: TRBJ2-2
d_gene: NA
CDR3nt: TGTGCCATCAGTAGAGATGGCGGGGAGCTGTTTTTT
CDR3aa: CAISRDGGELFF

abundance: NA
v_gene: TRBV5-1
j_gene: TRBJ1-2
d_gene: NA
CDR3nt: TGCGCCAGCAGCTTTAACGGGGGCGATGGCTACACCTTC
CDR3aa: CASSFNGGDGYTF

abundance: NA
v_gene: TRBV7-2
j_gene: TRBJ1-1
d_gene: NA
CDR3nt: TGTGCCAGCAGCTTTTCGGAGAACACTGAAGCTTTCTTT
CDR3aa: CASSFSENTEAFF

abundance: NA
v_gene: TRBV5-1
j_gene: TRBJ1-5
d_gene: NA
CDR3nt: TGCGCCAGCAGCCTAGCGGGTGGAAGCAATCAGCCCCAGCATTTT
CDR3aa: CASSLAGGSNQPQHF

abundance: NA
v_gene: TRBV5-1
j_gene: TRBJ1-6
d_gene: TRBD1
CDR3nt: TGCGCCAGCAGCACGTGGACAGGAGTTTATAATTCACCCCTCCACTTT
CDR3aa: CASSTWTGVYNSPLHF

abundance: NA
v_gene: TRBV20-1
j_gene: TRBJ2-5
d_gene: NA
CDR3nt: TGCAGTGCTTGTGACGGCGTAAATTACCAAGAGACCCAGTACTTC
CDR3aa: CSACDGVNYQETQYF

abundance: NA
v_gene: TRBV19
j_gene: TRBJ1-3
d_gene: TRBD1
CDR3nt: TGTGCCAGTAGTATTACAGGGGGCTTCGGAAACACCATATATTTT
CDR3aa: CASSITGGFGNTIYF

abundance: few
v_gene: TRBV3-1/TRBV3-2
j_gene: TRBJ1-2
d_gene: NA
CDR3nt: TGTGCCAGCAGTCCCCAGGGGATTGCATATGGCTACACCTTC
CDR3aa: CASSPQGIAYGYTF

abundance: NA
v_gene: TRBV29-1
j_gene: TRBJ1-6
d_gene: TRBD1
CDR3nt: TGCAGCGTGACAACAGGGGGCAATTCACCCCTCCACTTT
CDR3aa: CSVTTGGNSPLHF

abundance: NA
v_gene: TRBV6-5
j_gene: TRBJ1-5
d_gene: NA
CDR3nt: TGTGCCATCGCACAGGGTCTCAATCAGCCCCAGCATTTT
CDR3aa: CAIAQGLNQPQHF

abundance: NA
v_gene: TRBV11-1
j_gene: TRBJ2-4
d_gene: NA
CDR3nt: TGTGCCAGCAGCTTTGAGGCTGGAAACATTCAGTACTTC
CDR3aa: CASSFEAGNIQYF

abundance: NA
v_gene: TRBV7-9
j_gene: TRBJ2-1
d_gene: TRBD1
CDR3nt: TGTGCCAGCAGTCCACAGGGGGCAAATGAGCAGTTCTTC
CDR3aa: CASSPQGANEQFF

abundance: once
v_gene: TRBV5-4
j_gene: TRBJ1-2
d_gene: TRBD1
CDR3nt: TGTGCCAGCAGCTTGGTCGGACAGGGTGACTATGGCTACACCTTC
CDR3aa: CASSLVGQGDYGYTF

abundance: NA
v_gene: TRBV6-5
j_gene: TRBJ1-6
d_gene: NA
CDR3nt: TGTGCCAGCAGTCAGGTATTCGGCACCCTCCACTTT
CDR3aa: CASSQVFGTLHF

abundance: NA
v_gene: TRBV9
j_gene: TRBJ2-2
d_gene: NA
CDR3nt: TGTGCCAGCAGTCTTTTCGACAGGCCCGGGGAGCTGTTTTTT
CDR3aa: CASSLFDRPGELFF

abundance: NA
v_gene: TRBV5-1
j_gene: TRBJ2-5
d_gene: NA
CDR3nt: TGCGCCAGCAGCACGGGTACTCCAGGGTCCGAGACCCAGTACTTC
CDR3aa: CASSTGTPGSETQYF

abundance: once
v_gene: TRBV9
j_gene: TRBJ1-3
d_gene: NA
CDR3nt: TGTGCCAGCAGCTCCCGGGCCAGGGGATCCGGAAACACCATATATTTT
CDR3aa: CASSSRARGSGNTIYF

abundance: NA
v_gene: TRBV5-8
j_gene: TRBJ1-1
d_gene: TRBD1
CDR3nt: TGTGCCAGCAGTCTTGACAGGGGGAACACTGAAGCTTTCTTT
CDR3aa: CASSLDRGNTEAFF

abundance: NA
v_gene: TRBV4-1
j_gene: TRBJ1-1
d_gene: NA
CDR3nt: TGCGCCAGCAGCCAAGAGGGAAGAGGGGGGAACACTGAAGCTTTCTTT
CDR3aa: CASSQEGRGGNTEAFF

abundance: few
v_gene: TRBV19
j_gene: TRBJ1-2
d_gene: NA
CDR3nt: TGTGCCAGTAGTATTTCAGGTCACTATGGCTACACCTTC
CDR3aa: CASSISGHYGYTF

abundance: NA
v_gene: TRBV6-5
j_gene: TRBJ1-1
d_gene: NA
CDR3nt: TGTGCCAGCAAAGGACCCACTGAAGCTTTCTTT
CDR3aa: CASKGPTEAFF

abundance: NA
v_gene: TRBV7-9
j_gene: TRBJ1-1
d_gene: NA
CDR3nt: TGTGCCAGCAGCTTGGGGGCAGGGGTGAGGACTGAAGCTTTCTTT
CDR3aa: CASSLGAGVRTEAFF

abundance: NA
v_gene: TRBV5-8
j_gene: TRBJ2-7
d_gene: NA
CDR3nt: TGTGCCAGTGACCTTTCCCTAATCGAGCAGTACTTC
CDR3aa: CASDLSLIEQYF

abundance: NA
v_gene: TRBV7-9
j_gene: TRBJ2-1
d_gene: TRBD2
CDR3nt: TGTGCCAGCAAAGGACTAGCAGACTACAATGAGCAGTTCTTC
CDR3aa: CASKGLADYNEQFF

abundance: once
v_gene: TRBV6-6
j_gene: TRBJ1-2
d_gene: NA
CDR3nt: TGTGCCAGCAGTTACAGGAGTCGCTATGGCTACACCTTC
CDR3aa: CASSYRSRYGYTF

abundance: few
v_gene: TRBV5-4
j_gene: TRBJ1-2
d_gene: NA
CDR3nt: TGTGCCAGCAGCTTGGAGGGTGAACAGGGAGCTAACTATGGCTACACCTTC
CDR3aa: CASSLEGEQGANYGYTF

abundance: NA
v_gene: TRBV13
j_gene: TRBJ1-6
d_gene: NA
CDR3nt: TGTGCCAGCAGCGCCGGTGGGCAGGGAGCCTCACCCCTCCACTTT
CDR3aa: CASSAGGQGASPLHF

abundance: once
v_gene: TRBV4-2
j_gene: TRBJ1-2
d_gene: NA
CDR3nt: TGTGCCAGCAGCCAAGATCGAACAGGGAACTATGGCTACACCTTC
CDR3aa: CASSQDRTGNYGYTF

abundance: NA
v_gene: TRBV14
j_gene: TRBJ1-2
d_gene: NA
CDR3nt: TGTGCCAGCAGCCAAGCCCCTGTTGGATATGGCTACACCTTC
CDR3aa: CASSQAPVGYGYTF

abundance: NA
v_gene: TRBV9
j_gene: TRBJ2-1
d_gene: TRBD2
CDR3nt: TGTGCCAGCAGCTTCCCGAGCGGGGGCCCTAACTACAATGAGCAGTTCTTC
CDR3aa: CASSFPSGGPNYNEQFF

abundance: once
v_gene: TRBV30
j_gene: TRBJ1-3
d_gene: TRBD1
CDR3nt: TGTGCCTGGCAGGGGGCGTCTGGAAACACCATATATTTT
CDR3aa: CAWQGASGNTIYF

abundance: NA
v_gene: TRBV6-5
j_gene: TRBJ2-1
d_gene: TRBD2
CDR3nt: TGTGCCACCGGACTAGCGGGGGGTGTGTACAATGAGCAGTTCTTC
CDR3aa: CATGLAGGVYNEQFF

abundance: few
v_gene: TRBV9
j_gene: TRBJ2-2
d_gene: NA
CDR3nt: TGTGCCAGCAGCTTCCGGGGGGCTGCGAACACCGGGGAGCTGTTTTTT
CDR3aa: CASSFRGAANTGELFF

abundance: NA
v_gene: TRBV6-6
j_gene: TRBJ2-7
d_gene: NA
CDR3nt: TGTGCCAGCAGTTACTCGCCCAGCACCTACGAGCAGTACTTC
CDR3aa: CASSYSPSTYEQYF